This TCR beta chain was found in a study of blood T cell repertoires in COVID-19. TCRdb's copy holds only in-frame clones and misses some; the assay was immunoSEQ multiplex PCR. The repertoire holds under 300,000 clones, with about 80% as singletons. Sequences were obtained from PBMCs or T cells enriched from blood (not recorded which). This TCR derives from a man aged 40-55 years who had recovered from COVID-19.

CDR3 protein: CASSDPGLAGGHLFF. CDR3 bases: TGTGCCAGCAGTGACCCCGGACTAGCGGGGGGGCATCTGTTCTTC. The chain combines TRBV6-4 with TRBJ2-1, with 15 bases matching TRBD2. CDR3 length equals 15 residues. Per the germline V gene, CDR1 is MRHNA and CDR2 is SNTAGT. Unmatched junction bases numbered 8, after V lost 2 bases and J lost 15 bases.